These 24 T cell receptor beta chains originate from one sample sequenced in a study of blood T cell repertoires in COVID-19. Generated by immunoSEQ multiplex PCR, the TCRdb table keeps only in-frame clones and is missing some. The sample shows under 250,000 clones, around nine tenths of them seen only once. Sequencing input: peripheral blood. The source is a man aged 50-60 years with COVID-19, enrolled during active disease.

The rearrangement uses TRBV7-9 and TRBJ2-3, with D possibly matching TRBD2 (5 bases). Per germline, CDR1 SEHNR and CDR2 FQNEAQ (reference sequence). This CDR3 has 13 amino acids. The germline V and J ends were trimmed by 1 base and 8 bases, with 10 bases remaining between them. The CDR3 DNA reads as TGTGCCAGCAGCTTAGATTCCGCGGGTACGCAGTATTTT. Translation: CASSLDSAGTQYF.

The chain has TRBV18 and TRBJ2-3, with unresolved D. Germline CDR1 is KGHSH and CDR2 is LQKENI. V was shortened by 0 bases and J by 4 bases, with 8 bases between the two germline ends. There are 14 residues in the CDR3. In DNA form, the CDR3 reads TGTGCCAGCTCACCACCATCAGATGCAGATACGCAGTATTTT. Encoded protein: CASSPPSDADTQYF.

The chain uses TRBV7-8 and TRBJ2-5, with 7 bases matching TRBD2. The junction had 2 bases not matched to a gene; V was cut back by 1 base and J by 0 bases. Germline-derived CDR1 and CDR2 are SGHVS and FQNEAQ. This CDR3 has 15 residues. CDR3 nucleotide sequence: TGTGCCAGCAGCTTAGGCGGGGGTTACCAAGAGACCCAGTACTTC. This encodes CASSLGGGYQETQYF.

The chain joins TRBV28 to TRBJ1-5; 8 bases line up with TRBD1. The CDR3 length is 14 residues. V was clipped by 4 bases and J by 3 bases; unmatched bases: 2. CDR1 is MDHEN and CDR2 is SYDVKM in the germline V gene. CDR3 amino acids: CASSWTGINQPQHF. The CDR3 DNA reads TGTGCCAGCAGTTGGACAGGGATCAATCAGCCCCAGCATTTT.

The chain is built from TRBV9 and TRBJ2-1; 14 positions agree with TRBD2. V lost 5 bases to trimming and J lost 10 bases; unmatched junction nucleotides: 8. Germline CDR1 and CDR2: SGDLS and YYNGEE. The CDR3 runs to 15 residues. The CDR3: CASSPTSGRAGEQFF. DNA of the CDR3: TGTGCCAGCAGTCCGACTAGCGGGAGGGCGGGGGAGCAGTTCTTC.

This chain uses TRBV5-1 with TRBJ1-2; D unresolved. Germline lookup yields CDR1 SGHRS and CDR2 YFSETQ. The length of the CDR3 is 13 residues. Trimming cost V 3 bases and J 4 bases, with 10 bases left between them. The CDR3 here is CASSSRVGYGYTF. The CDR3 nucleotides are TGCGCCAGCAGCTCGCGGGTGGGCTATGGCTACACCTTC. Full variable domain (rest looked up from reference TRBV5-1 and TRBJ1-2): KAGVTQTPRYLIKTRGQQVTLSCSPISGHRSVSWYQQTPGQGLQFLFEYFSETQRNKGNFPGRFSGRQFSNSRSEMNVSTLELGDSALYLCASSSRVGYGYTFGSGTRLTVV.

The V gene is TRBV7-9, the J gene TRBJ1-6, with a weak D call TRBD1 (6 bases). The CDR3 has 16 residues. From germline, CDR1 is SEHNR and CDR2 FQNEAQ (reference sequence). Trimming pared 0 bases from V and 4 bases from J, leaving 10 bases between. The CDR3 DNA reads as TGTGCCAGCAGCTTAGCGCGCAGGGGATATAATTCACCCCTCCACTTT. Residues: CASSLARRGYNSPLHF.

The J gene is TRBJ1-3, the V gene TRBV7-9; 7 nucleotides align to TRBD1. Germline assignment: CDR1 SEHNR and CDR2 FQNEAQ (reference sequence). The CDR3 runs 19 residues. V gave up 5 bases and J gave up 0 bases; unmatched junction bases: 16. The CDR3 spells CASSPGWDSQPSSGNTIYF. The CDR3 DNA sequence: TGTGCCAGCAGCCCCGGGTGGGACAGTCAACCGAGCTCTGGAAACACCATATATTTT.

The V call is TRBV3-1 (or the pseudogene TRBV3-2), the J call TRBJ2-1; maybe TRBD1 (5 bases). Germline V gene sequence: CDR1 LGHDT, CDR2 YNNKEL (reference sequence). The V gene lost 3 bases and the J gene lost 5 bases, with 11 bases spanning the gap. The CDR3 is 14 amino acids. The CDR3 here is CASSQVDRDNEQFF. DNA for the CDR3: TGTGCCAGCAGCCAGGTCGACAGAGACAATGAGCAGTTCTTC.

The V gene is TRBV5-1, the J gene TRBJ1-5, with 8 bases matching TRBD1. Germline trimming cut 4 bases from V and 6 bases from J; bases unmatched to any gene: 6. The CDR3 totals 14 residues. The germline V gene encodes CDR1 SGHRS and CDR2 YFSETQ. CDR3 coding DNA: TGCGCCAGCAGCGACGGACAGGGAGTTCAGCCCCAGCATTTT. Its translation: CASSDGQGVQPQHF.

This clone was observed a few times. CDR3 sequence (DNA): TGTGCCAGCAGCTCTTACCAGGCGAGGCGGGTCTCCTACGAGCAGTACTTC. Translated: CASSSYQARRVSYEQYF. The V call is TRBV7-9, the J call TRBJ2-7; a possible D gene is TRBD2 (5 bases). Trimming removed 4 bases at V and 0 bases at J, with 19 bases between. The CDR3 spans 17 residues. The germline gives CDR1 SEHNR, CDR2 FQNEAQ (reference sequence).

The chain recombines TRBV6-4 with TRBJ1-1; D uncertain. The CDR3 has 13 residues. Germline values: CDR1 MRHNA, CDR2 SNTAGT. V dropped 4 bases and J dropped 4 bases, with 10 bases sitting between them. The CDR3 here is CASSVTGTTEAFF. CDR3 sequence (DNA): TGTGCCAGCAGTGTAACGGGTACCACTGAAGCTTTCTTT.

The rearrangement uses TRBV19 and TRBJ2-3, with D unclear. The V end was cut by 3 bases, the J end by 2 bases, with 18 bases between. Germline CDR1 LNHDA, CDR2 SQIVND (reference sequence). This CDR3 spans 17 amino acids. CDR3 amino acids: CASSMYRSGISTDTQYF. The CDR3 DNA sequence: TGTGCCAGTAGTATGTATCGGTCAGGCATCTCCACAGATACGCAGTATTTT.

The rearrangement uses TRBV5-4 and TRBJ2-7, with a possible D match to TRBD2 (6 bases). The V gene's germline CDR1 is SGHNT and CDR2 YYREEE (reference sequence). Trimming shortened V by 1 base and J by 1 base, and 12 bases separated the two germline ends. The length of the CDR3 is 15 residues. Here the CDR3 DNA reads TGTGCCAGCAGCTTGAATAGTCGGGGGTCCTACGAGCAGTACTTC. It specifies CASSLNSRGSYEQYF.

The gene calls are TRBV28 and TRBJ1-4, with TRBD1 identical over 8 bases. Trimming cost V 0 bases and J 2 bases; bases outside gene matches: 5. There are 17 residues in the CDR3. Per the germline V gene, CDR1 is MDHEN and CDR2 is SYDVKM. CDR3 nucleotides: TGTGCCAGCAGTTTATGGGGCAGGGGGCGGACTAATGAAAAACTGTTTTTT. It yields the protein CASSLWGRGRTNEKLFF.

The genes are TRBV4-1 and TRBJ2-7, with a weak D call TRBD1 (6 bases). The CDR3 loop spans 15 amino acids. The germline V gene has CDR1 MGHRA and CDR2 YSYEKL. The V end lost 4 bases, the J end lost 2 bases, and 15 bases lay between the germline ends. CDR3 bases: TGCGCCAGCAGCCCCGGACAGATCCTTCCCTACGAGCAGTACTTC. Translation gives CASSPGQILPYEQYF.

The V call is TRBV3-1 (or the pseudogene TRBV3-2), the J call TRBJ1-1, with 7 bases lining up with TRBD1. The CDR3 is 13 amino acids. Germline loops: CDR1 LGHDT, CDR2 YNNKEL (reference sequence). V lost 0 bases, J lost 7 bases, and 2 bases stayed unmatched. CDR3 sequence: CASSQDGTDEAFF. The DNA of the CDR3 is TGTGCCAGCAGCCAAGACGGGACAGATGAAGCTTTCTTT.

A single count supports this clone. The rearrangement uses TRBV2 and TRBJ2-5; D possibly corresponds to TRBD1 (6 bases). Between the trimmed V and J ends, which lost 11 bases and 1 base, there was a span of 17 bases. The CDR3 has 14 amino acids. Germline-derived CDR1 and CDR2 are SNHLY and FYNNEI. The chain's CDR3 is CASKDRTSQETQYF. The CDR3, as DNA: TGTGCCTCAAAGGACAGAACGTCCCAAGAGACCCAGTACTTC.

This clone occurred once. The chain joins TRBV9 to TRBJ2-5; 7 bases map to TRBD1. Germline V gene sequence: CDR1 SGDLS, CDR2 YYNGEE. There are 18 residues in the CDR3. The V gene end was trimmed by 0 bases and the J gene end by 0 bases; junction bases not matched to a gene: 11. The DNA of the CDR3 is TGTGCCAGCAGCGTAGCTGTTGGGCAGGGGGTGTACCAAGAGACCCAGTACTTC. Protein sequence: CASSVAVGQGVYQETQYF. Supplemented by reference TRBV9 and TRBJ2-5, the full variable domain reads DSGVTQTPKHLITATGQRVTLRCSPRSGDLSVYWYQQSLDQGLQFLIQYYNGEERAKGNILERFSAQQFPDLHSELNLSSLELGDSALYFCASSVAVGQGVYQETQYFGPGTRLLVL.

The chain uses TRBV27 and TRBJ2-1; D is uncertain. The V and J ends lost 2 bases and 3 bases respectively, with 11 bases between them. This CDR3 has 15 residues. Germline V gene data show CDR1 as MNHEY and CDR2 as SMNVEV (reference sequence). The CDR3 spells CASSLQWQVYNEQFF. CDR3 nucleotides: TGTGCCAGCAGTTTACAGTGGCAGGTCTACAATGAGCAGTTCTTC.

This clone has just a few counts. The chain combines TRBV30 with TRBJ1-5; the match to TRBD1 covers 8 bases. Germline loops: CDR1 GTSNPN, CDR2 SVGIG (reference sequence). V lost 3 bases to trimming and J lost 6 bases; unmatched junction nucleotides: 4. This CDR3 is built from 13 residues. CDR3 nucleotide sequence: TGTGCCTGGAGCCTGACAGGGGCTCAGCCCCAGCATTTT. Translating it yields CAWSLTGAQPQHF.

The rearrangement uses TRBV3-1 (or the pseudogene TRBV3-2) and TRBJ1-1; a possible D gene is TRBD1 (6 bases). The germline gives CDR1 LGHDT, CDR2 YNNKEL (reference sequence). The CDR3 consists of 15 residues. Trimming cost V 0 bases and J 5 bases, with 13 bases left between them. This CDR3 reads CASSQDQGRETEAFF. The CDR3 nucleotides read TGTGCCAGCAGCCAAGATCAGGGGAGGGAAACTGAAGCTTTCTTT.

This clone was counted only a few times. The DNA of the CDR3 is TGCGCCAGCAGCCGCATAGGACCCGGGACTAGCGGGAGAAATGAGCAGTTCTTC. Its protein is CASSRIGPGTSGRNEQFF. This chain links TRBV4-1 with TRBJ2-1; 14 positions match TRBD2. The CDR3 covers 18 residues. Per the germline V gene, CDR1 is MGHRA and CDR2 is YSYEKL. Unmatched junction bases numbered 12, after V lost 4 bases and J lost 7 bases.

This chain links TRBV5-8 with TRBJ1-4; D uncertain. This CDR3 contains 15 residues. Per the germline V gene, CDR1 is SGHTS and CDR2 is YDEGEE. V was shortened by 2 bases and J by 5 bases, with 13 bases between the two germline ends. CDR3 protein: CASSFSGHLNEKLFF. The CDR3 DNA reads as TGTGCCAGCAGCTTTAGCGGCCACCTGAATGAAAAACTGTTTTTT. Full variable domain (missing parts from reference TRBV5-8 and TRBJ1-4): EAGVTQSPTHLIKTRGQQATLRCSPISGHTSVYWYQQALGLGLQFLLWYDEGEERNRGNFPPRFSGRQFPNYSSELNVNALELEDSALYLCASSFSGHLNEKLFFGSGTQLSVL.